The sequence of this T cell receptor beta chain was determined in a study of cytomegalovirus exposure and HLA in healthy donors. The CDR3 loop spans 13 amino acids. Trimming took 1 base from V and 10 from J, leaving 13 bases between them. In germline, CDR1 is SGHDN, CDR2 FVKESK. 13 Jbeta primers and 60 Vbeta primers were used for the PCR. Here immunoSEQ multiplex PCR was the method, and the copy in TCRdb shows in-frame clones only, minus some. The data show tens of thousands of clones, around 74% seen once. The chain has TRBV14 and TRBJ1-1; D unresolved. The source material was PBMCs. The receptor's source is a woman in her 30s in good health and CMV-seropositive. CDR3 protein: CASSQGGEGGAFF. The CDR3 DNA sequence: TGTGCCAGCAGCCAAGGCGGGGAAGGTGGAGCTTTCTTT.